The rows below give T cell receptor beta chains drawn from one sample of a study of T-cell memory formation after mild COVID-19. TCRdb redid the calling of the 5' RACE reads with MiXCR, one entry per CDR3 protein. The sample lists over 70,000 distinct CDR3 sequences; roughly 16% were seen once. Sequencing was done on a sample of PBMCs or a T cell subset sorted from them (not recorded which). All receptors derive from a man aged 18 to 30 who had mild COVID-19 (a few samples of this study predate the infection). Cell type and time point are not known. The CDR3 runs from the conserved cysteine through the conserved F or W. D genes are given only for firm matches. The size entry is marked missing in some rows and otherwise reads once, few, many or a size class.

j_call clone_size d_call cdr3_length v_call cdr3_nt cdr3_aa
TRBJ2-1 few - 15 TRBV20-1 TGCAGTGCTGGGGACTTCCGACTCTCCTACAATGAGCAGTTCTTC CSAGDFRLSYNEQFF
TRBJ2-1 few TRBD1 12 TRBV7-9 TGTGCCAGCAGCGCGCAGGGGGCCGAGCAGTTCTTC CASSAQGAEQFF
TRBJ1-6 - TRBD1 13 TRBV10-3 TGTGCCACTGTGGACAGGGAGGTTTCACCCCTCCACTTT CATVDREVSPLHF
TRBJ2-1 few - 15 TRBV7-2 TGTGCCAGCAGCTTTAGCGGCCTCTCCTACAATGAGCAGTTCTTC CASSFSGLSYNEQFF
TRBJ1-1 few - 11 TRBV29-1 TGCAGCGTAAGGATGAACACTGAAGCTTTCTTT CSVRMNTEAFF
TRBJ2-1 - TRBD2 14 TRBV27 TGTGCCAGCTCCGGGACTAGCGGAAGGAATGAGCAGTTCTTC CASSGTSGRNEQFF
TRBJ1-1 - TRBD1 15 TRBV6-6 TGTGCCAGCAGTCCCCGGGACAGGGGTTACACTGAAGCTTTCTTT CASSPRDRGYTEAFF
TRBJ2-3 - TRBD1 16 TRBV24-1 TGTGCCACCAGTCCTTGGACAGGCACACACACAGATACGCAGTATTTT CATSPWTGTHTDTQYF
TRBJ2-1 - - 13 TRBV27 TGTGCCAGCAGTTCGGGACCCTGGAATGAGCAGTTCTTC CASSSGPWNEQFF
TRBJ2-5 - - 15 TRBV6-5 TGTGCCAGCAGTTACTCAGGTTTGGTCCAAGAGACCCAGTACTTC CASSYSGLVQETQYF
TRBJ1-2 few TRBD1 15 TRBV6-6 TGTGCCAGCAGTTACACCGGACAGGGGATCTATGGCTACACCTTC CASSYTGQGIYGYTF
TRBJ2-3 few - 15 TRBV7-8 TGTGCCAGCAGCCCACAGGGAAGGGGCACAGATACGCAGTATTTT CASSPQGRGTDTQYF
TRBJ2-3 - TRBD2 16 TRBV4-2 TGTGCCAGCAGCGAAGCCCCTAGCGGGGGCACAGATACGCAGTATTTT CASSEAPSGGTDTQYF
TRBJ1-6 - - 15 TRBV7-8 TGTGCCAGCATTAGAGGGAGCTCCTATAATTCACCCCTCCACTTT CASIRGSSYNSPLHF
TRBJ2-1 few - 12 TRBV4-3 TGCGCCAGCAGCCAAGGCGGCAATGAGCAGTTCTTC CASSQGGNEQFF
TRBJ2-2 few TRBD2 15 TRBV4-2 TGTGCCAGCAGCCTAAGCGGGGGGGATACCGGGGAGCTGTTTTTT CASSLSGGDTGELFF
TRBJ2-4 few TRBD1 14 TRBV6-2/TRBV6-3 TGTGCCAGCAACCTAGCAGGGGGCTGGGACATTCAGTACTTC CASNLAGGWDIQYF
TRBJ1-1 - TRBD1 14 TRBV5-1 TGCGCCAGCAGCTCCGGGACAGGGCACACTGAAGCTTTCTTT CASSSGTGHTEAFF
TRBJ2-7 - TRBD2 15 TRBV9 TGTGCCAGCAGCCCGGGGGGGGGCCTAACCTACGAGCAGTACTTC CASSPGGGLTYEQYF
TRBJ1-1 few TRBD1 17 TRBV7-6 TGTGCCAGCAGCTTAACCCGGACAGGTAAATCGAACACTGAAGCTTTCTTT CASSLTRTGKSNTEAFF
TRBJ1-1 few - 13 TRBV6-2/TRBV6-3 TGTGCCAGCAGCGGTCTTTTGAACACTGAAGCTTTCTTT CASSGLLNTEAFF
TRBJ1-5 - TRBD1 17 TRBV4-3 TGCGCCAGCAGCCCCGGGACAGGGGGCACAAAGGGTCAGCCCCAGCATTTT CASSPGTGGTKGQPQHF
TRBJ2-1 few - 14 TRBV19 TGTGCCAGTAGTATAGAGTACTCCTACAATGAGCAGTTCTTC CASSIEYSYNEQFF
TRBJ2-2 few - 16 TRBV7-2 TGTGCCAGCAGCCCCGAGATCGGACCAGGCCTCGGGGAGCTGTTTTTT CASSPEIGPGLGELFF
TRBJ2-2 few - 11 TRBV20-1 TGCAGTGCTGGGCCCGGCGGGGAGCTGTTTTTT CSAGPGGELFF
TRBJ2-5 many - 14 TRBV20-1 TGCAGTGCTAGAGATGATACAGGGCAAGAGACCCAGTACTTC CSARDDTGQETQYF
TRBJ2-3 - - 10 TRBV29-1 TGCAGCGGGTCCGGAGATACGCAGTATTTT CSGSGDTQYF
TRBJ2-1 few - 14 TRBV6-2/TRBV6-3 TGTGCCAGCAGTTTGGCACAGGGTTATGGGCATCCGTTCTTC CASSLAQGYGHPFF
TRBJ2-1 - - 15 TRBV4-2 TGTGCCAGCAGCCAAGTTGGCAGGGGGGGGAATGAGCAGTTCTTC CASSQVGRGGNEQFF
TRBJ2-7 - TRBD1 15 TRBV5-8 TGTGCCAGCAGCGGGCCCGGGACAGGGGACTACGAGCAGTACTTC CASSGPGTGDYEQYF
TRBJ2-3 - - 16 TRBV7-8 TGTGCCAGCAGCTTAGCGGCGTTGCCGGCCCCAGATACGCAGTATTTT CASSLAALPAPDTQYF
TRBJ2-3 few TRBD1 17 TRBV4-3 TGCGCCAGCAGCCAAGACCCCGGACAGGTCCTCTCAGATACGCAGTATTTT CASSQDPGQVLSDTQYF
TRBJ2-6 few - 14 TRBV6-5 TGTGCCAGCAGTTTAGGGGCTGGGGCCAACGTCCTGACTTTC CASSLGAGANVLTF
TRBJ2-5 many TRBD2 15 TRBV5-4 TGTGCCAGCAGCTGGGACGCGGGGGGGGGAGAGACCCAGTACTTC CASSWDAGGGETQYF
TRBJ2-4 many TRBD1 16 TRBV11-1 TGTGCCAGCAGCTTAGACAGGGGTCCCATGGGAAACATTCAGTACTTC CASSLDRGPMGNIQYF
TRBJ1-1 few - 13 TRBV6-2/TRBV6-3 TGTGCCAGCAGTTACTGGGCTAACACTGAAGCTTTCTTT CASSYWANTEAFF
TRBJ1-1 - TRBD1 14 TRBV12-3/TRBV12-4 TGTGCCAGCAGTTCCGGGACAGGGCGTACAGAAGCTTTCTTT CASSSGTGRTEAFF
TRBJ2-2 few - 13 TRBV4-1 TGCGCCAGCAGCCACCCCATGTCCGGGGAGCTGTTTTTT CASSHPMSGELFF
TRBJ2-5 - - 11 TRBV10-2 TGCGCCACCAGTAGCCAAGAGACCCAGTACTTC CATSSQETQYF
TRBJ2-7 many TRBD1 13 TRBV12-3/TRBV12-4 TGTGCCAGCAGTTTCGGGACAGGGGGAGGACGGTACTTC CASSFGTGGGRYF
TRBJ2-7 - - 13 TRBV27 TGTGCCAGCAGTTACGGGAATTTAAACGAGCAGTACTTC CASSYGNLNEQYF
TRBJ2-6 few - 9 TRBV6-2/TRBV6-3 TGTGCCAGCGGAAGCGTCCTGACTTTC CASGSVLTF
TRBJ2-3 few TRBD2 16 TRBV11-2 TGTGCCAGCACCACGCCCGTAGCGGGGGGCACAGATACGCAGTATTTT CASTTPVAGGTDTQYF
TRBJ2-2 few TRBD2 16 TRBV11-2 TGTGCCAGCAGGCCGGCGCCAGCGGGGGTCACCGGGGAGCTGTTTTTT CASRPAPAGVTGELFF
TRBJ2-1 few TRBD1 13 TRBV24-1 TGTGCCACCGCGGGACAGGGTGACAATGAGCAGTTCTTC CATAGQGDNEQFF
TRBJ1-1 few - 13 TRBV27 TGTGCCAGCAGTTTAGGACACTCCACTGAAGCTTTCTTT CASSLGHSTEAFF
TRBJ2-3 - TRBD2 16 TRBV27 TGTGCCAGCACCCCCTTTGCGGGGGGGCCGGCAGATACGCAGTATTTT CASTPFAGGPADTQYF
TRBJ2-2 - - 17 TRBV4-3 TGCGCCAGCAGCCTGATTGATACAGCTGAACTCACCGGGGAGCTGTTTTTT CASSLIDTAELTGELFF
TRBJ1-4 few - 15 TRBV10-3 TGTGCCATCAGTGAGGCCCATAGGGAAGATGTAAAACTGTTTTTT CAISEAHREDVKLFF
TRBJ2-3 - TRBD2 17 TRBV28 TGTGCCAGCAGTTTATTACTAGCGGGGGACGGGGCAGATACGCAGTATTTT CASSLLLAGDGADTQYF
TRBJ2-1 few TRBD2 15 TRBV9 TGTGCCAGCAGCTTGAGCGGGGGGTCCGGGTATGAGCAGTTCTTC CASSLSGGSGYEQFF
TRBJ2-3 - - 15 TRBV11-3 TGTGCCAGCAGCTTAGGCCGGGGCACTGCAGATACGCAGTATTTT CASSLGRGTADTQYF
TRBJ1-1 - TRBD1 14 TRBV6-6 TGTGCCAGCAGTTACAGGGACAGGGGCACTGAAGCTTTCTTT CASSYRDRGTEAFF
TRBJ2-1 many TRBD1 20 TRBV11-1 TGTGCCAGCAGCTTAGCTAAGTACAGGGGGATACTTGGATATGGCAATGAGCAGTTCTTC CASSLAKYRGILGYGNEQFF
TRBJ2-7 - TRBD1 15 TRBV4-1 TGCGCCAGCAGCCAAGCTAGGACAGGGAGCCACGAGCAGTACTTC CASSQARTGSHEQYF
TRBJ1-6 few - 17 TRBV7-6 TGTGCCAGCAGCTTAGGGCCCGGGGCAGGGAGTCGGTCACCCCTCCACTTT CASSLGPGAGSRSPLHF
TRBJ1-5 few - 15 TRBV21-1 TGTGCCAGCAGCAAAGGGGGCAGGGGGCTAGGGCCCCAGCATTTT CASSKGGRGLGPQHF
TRBJ2-6 few - 19 TRBV4-3 TGCGCCAGCAGCCTACATTGGGAGGACGCATACTCTGGGGCCAACGTCCTGACTTTC CASSLHWEDAYSGANVLTF
TRBJ2-7 - - 14 TRBV5-1 TGCGCCAGCAGCTCCTTAGGGAACCCCTACGAGCAGTACTTC CASSSLGNPYEQYF
TRBJ1-1 few - 14 TRBV27 TGTGCCAGCAGTTTAAGTTATAGGAACACTGAAGCTTTCTTT CASSLSYRNTEAFF